The sequence of this TCR beta chain was determined in a study of CD8 T cells in Susac syndrome. In its sample, this clonotype was seen once. CDR1 is DFQATT, CDR2 SNEGSKA, per germline (reference sequence). This CDR3 region has 15 residues. J lost 2 bases, V lost 3 bases, and 6 bases had no gene match. cDNA came from 0.5 to 1 ug RNA primed by random hexamers. Amplification of TCR beta CDR3 across 54 Vbeta and 13 Jbeta was performed with immunoSEQ multiplex PCR. MiXCR was run by TCRdb on the immunoSEQ multiplex PCR reads, yielding one entry per CDR3 protein. The data show some 190,000 distinct CDR3 sequences, under 97% seen once.

The clonotype originates from a human donor with multiple sclerosis. Input material: CD4+ T cells from PBMCs. This chain uses TRBV20-1 with TRBJ2-3; 9 bases line up with TRBD2. DNA for the CDR3: TGCAGTGCTAGCATAGCGGGGGCAACCACAGATACGCAGTATTTT. Its translation is CSASIAGATTDTQYF.